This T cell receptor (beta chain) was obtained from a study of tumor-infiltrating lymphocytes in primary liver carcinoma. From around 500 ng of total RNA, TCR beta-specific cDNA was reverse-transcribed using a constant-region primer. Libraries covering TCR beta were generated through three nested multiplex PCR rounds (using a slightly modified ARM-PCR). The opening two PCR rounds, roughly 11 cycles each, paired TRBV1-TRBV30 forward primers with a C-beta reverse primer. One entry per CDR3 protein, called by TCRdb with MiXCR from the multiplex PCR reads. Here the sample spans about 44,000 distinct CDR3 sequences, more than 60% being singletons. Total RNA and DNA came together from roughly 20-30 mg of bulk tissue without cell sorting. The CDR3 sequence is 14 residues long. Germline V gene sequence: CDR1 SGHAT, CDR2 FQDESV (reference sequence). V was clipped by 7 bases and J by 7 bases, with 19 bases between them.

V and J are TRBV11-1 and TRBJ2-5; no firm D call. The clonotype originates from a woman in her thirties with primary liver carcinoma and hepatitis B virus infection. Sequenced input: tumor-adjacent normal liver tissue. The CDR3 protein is CASNWAGVTGTQYF. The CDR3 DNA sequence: TGTGCCAGCAACTGGGCAGGAGTCACTGGGACCCAGTACTTC. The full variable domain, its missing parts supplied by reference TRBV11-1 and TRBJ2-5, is EAEVAQSPRYKITEKSQAVAFWCDPISGHATLYWYRQILGQGPELLVQFQDESVVDDSQLPKDRFSAERLKGVDSTLKIQPAELGDSAMYLCASNWAGVTGTQYFGPGTRLLVL.